The rows below give T cell receptor beta chains drawn from one sample of a study of cytomegalovirus exposure and HLA in healthy donors. This table comes from immunoSEQ multiplex PCR, and its TCRdb copy is limited to in-frame clones, with some not included. The table includes 160,000 or so clones, around 82% detected once. Sequencing used PBMCs. Source of these receptors: a woman aged 50 to 60 in good health and CMV-seropositive. Both conserved end residues are part of each CDR3. A D gene is named only where the DNA matches it firmly. Clone size is stated in some rows and not others, as once, few, many or a class when expanded.

CASSAPTGAKNIQYF | TGTGCCAGCAGCGCCCCGACAGGGGCCAAAAACATTCAGTACTTC | few | TRBV11-2 | TRBD1 | TRBJ2-4
CSVPHWTGVNYGYTF | TGCAGCGTGCCTCATTGGACAGGGGTTAACTATGGCTACACCTTC | NA | TRBV29-1 | TRBD1 | TRBJ1-2
CASSEAGTRMDTQYF | TGTGCCAGCAGCGAGGCGGGGACTAGGATGGATACGCAGTATTTT | once | TRBV6-1 | TRBD2 | TRBJ2-3
CASRARDTYNEQFF | TGTGCCAGCAGGGCCCGGGACACCTACAATGAGCAGTTCTTC | few | TRBV6-1 | NA | TRBJ2-1
CASSPVDRGDGYTF | TGTGCCAGCTCACCGGTGGACAGGGGTGATGGCTACACCTTC | NA | TRBV18 | TRBD1 | TRBJ1-2
CASSLATGQKYEQYF | TGTGCCAGCAGCTTAGCCACGGGACAGAAGTACGAGCAGTACTTC | NA | TRBV11-2 | TRBD1 | TRBJ2-7
CSVQDRGDSNQPQHF | TGCAGCGTTCAGGACAGGGGGGATAGCAATCAGCCCCAGCATTTT | NA | TRBV29-1 | TRBD1 | TRBJ1-5
CASSSGGGSRVNEQFF | TGCGCCAGCAGCTCGGGAGGCGGGTCTAGGGTCAATGAGCAGTTCTTC | NA | TRBV5-1 | TRBD2 | TRBJ2-1
CASSPRDPPAGHTGELFF | TGTGCCAGCAGCCCTCGGGACCCCCCAGCGGGGCACACCGGGGAGCTGTTTTTT | NA | TRBV7-8 | TRBD2 | TRBJ2-2
CASSLESRGGNNEQFF | TGCGCCAGCAGCTTGGAATCCCGGGGGGGGAACAATGAGCAGTTCTTC | NA | TRBV5-1 | TRBD2 | TRBJ2-1
CASSESQVLNYGYTF | TGCGCCAGCAGTGAGTCCCAGGTTCTAAACTATGGCTACACCTTC | NA | TRBV10-2 | NA | TRBJ1-2
CASSSQDYEQYF | TGTGCCAGCAGCTCCCAGGACTACGAGCAGTACTTC | NA | TRBV5-6 | NA | TRBJ2-7
CASSLGQGLYGYTF | TGTGCCAGTAGTTTGGGACAGGGGCTTTATGGCTACACCTTC | once | TRBV19 | TRBD1 | TRBJ1-2
CASSFPGQGMYQETQYF | TGTGCCAGCAGCTTTCCCGGACAGGGGATGTACCAAGAGACCCAGTACTTC | NA | TRBV11-2 | TRBD1 | TRBJ2-5
CASSFSGDEQYF | TGTGCCAGCAGCTTCTCGGGGGACGAGCAGTACTTC | NA | TRBV5-6 | NA | TRBJ2-7
CASSISQGGTEAFF | TGTGCCAGTAGTATAAGCCAGGGCGGCACTGAAGCTTTCTTT | NA | TRBV19 | NA | TRBJ1-1
CASMGLHTEAFF | TGTGCCAGCATGGGACTCCACACTGAAGCTTTCTTT | once | TRBV28 | NA | TRBJ1-1
CASSQTVAKNIQYF | TGCGCCAGCAGCCAGACAGTAGCCAAAAACATTCAGTACTTC | NA | TRBV4-3 | NA | TRBJ2-4
CASSPLVENTGELFF | TGTGCCAGCAGCCCGTTGGTAGAGAACACCGGGGAGCTGTTTTTT | NA | TRBV6-6 | NA | TRBJ2-2
CASTTVTPTNTGELFF | TGCGCCAGCACCACTGTGACACCTACGAACACCGGGGAGCTGTTTTTT | NA | TRBV5-1 | NA | TRBJ2-2
CASSSDRDAFF | TGTGCCAGCAGCTCGGACAGGGACGCTTTCTTT | NA | TRBV5-6 | TRBD1 | TRBJ1-1
CASSLGAGRLIHTEAFF | TGTGCCAGCAGCTTGGGGGCAGGTCGGTTGATACACACTGAAGCTTTCTTT | NA | TRBV5-6 | NA | TRBJ1-1
CASSLGRGQILDNEQFF | TGTGCCAGCAGCTTAGGCCGCGGACAGATTCTCGACAATGAGCAGTTCTTC | NA | TRBV11-3 | NA | TRBJ2-1
CANGRGATNTGELFF | TGTGCCAACGGACGGGGGGCTACGAACACCGGGGAGCTGTTTTTT | NA | TRBV2 | NA | TRBJ2-2
CATSRVSGGRGKTF | TGTGCCACCAGCAGAGTGAGTGGAGGCAGGGGTAAAACCTTC | NA | TRBV15 | NA | TRBJ1-2
CASSLDRGPTYEQYF | TGCGCCAGCAGCTTGGATCGGGGTCCCACCTACGAGCAGTACTTC | NA | TRBV5-1 | NA | TRBJ2-7
CASSPSRDTGELFF | TGTGCCAGCAGCCCGTCGAGGGACACCGGGGAGCTGTTTTTT | NA | TRBV7-7 | NA | TRBJ2-2
CASSYGLASGELFF | TGTGCCAGCAGTTATGGGCTAGCGTCCGGGGAGCTGTTTTTT | NA | TRBV6-5 | NA | TRBJ2-2
CASSLEDRDGYTF | TGTGCCAGCAGCTTGGAGGACAGGGATGGCTACACCTTC | NA | TRBV5-4 | TRBD1 | TRBJ1-2
CASSTGTGNGYTF | TGCGCCAGCAGCACCGGGACAGGGAATGGCTACACCTTC | NA | TRBV5-1 | TRBD1 | TRBJ1-2
CASSPREGNTEAFF | TGCGCCAGCAGCCCAAGGGAGGGGAACACTGAAGCTTTCTTT | NA | TRBV4-1 | NA | TRBJ1-1
CAWSADRGFEQYF | TGTGCCTGGAGTGCAGACAGGGGGTTCGAGCAGTACTTC | NA | TRBV30 | TRBD1 | TRBJ2-7
CASRDRVNTIYF | TGTGCCAGCAGAGACAGGGTAAACACCATATATTTT | NA | TRBV2 | TRBD1 | TRBJ1-3
CASTKSGYGYGYTF | TGTGCCAGCACCAAGTCCGGGTACGGCTATGGCTACACCTTC | NA | TRBV28 | NA | TRBJ1-2
CASSNQGNIQYF | TGTGCCAGTAGTAACCAGGGAAACATTCAGTACTTC | NA | TRBV19 | NA | TRBJ2-4
CSAVKGVLGGNEQFF | TGCAGCGCAGTGAAAGGGGTCTTAGGGGGAAATGAGCAGTTCTTC | NA | TRBV29-1 | NA | TRBJ2-1
CASSLLTVSGNTIYF | TGTGCCAGCAGCCTACTCACAGTCTCTGGAAACACCATATATTTT | NA | TRBV6-6 | NA | TRBJ1-3
CASSLTWGDTEAFF | TGTGCCAGCAGCTTGACGTGGGGGGACACTGAAGCTTTCTTT | few | TRBV5-4 | NA | TRBJ1-1
CASSQDAAGFKGVF | TGCGCCAGCAGCCAAGACGCGGCGGGGTTTAAAGGGGTCTTC | NA | TRBV4-1 | NA | TRBJ1-2
CAISSRGNQPQHF | TGTGCCATTTCCTCAAGGGGGAATCAGCCCCAGCATTTT | NA | TRBV6-6 | NA | TRBJ1-5
CAARDGRQGAYEQYF | TGTGCCGCGCGTGACGGTCGCCAGGGGGCGTACGAGCAGTACTTC | NA | TRBV21-1 | NA | TRBJ2-7
CASILSTGELFF | TGTGCCAGCATTTTGAGCACCGGGGAGCTGTTTTTT | NA | TRBV2 | NA | TRBJ2-2
CASSPPTGGITDTQYF | TGCGCCAGCAGCCCCCCGACAGGGGGGATCACAGATACGCAGTATTTT | NA | TRBV5-1 | TRBD1 | TRBJ2-3
CASLGTVNEQYF | TGTGCCAGCCTCGGGACAGTTAACGAGCAGTACTTC | NA | TRBV2 | TRBD1 | TRBJ2-7
CASSEGGGYGYTF | TGTGCCAGCAGTGAAGGGGGGGGCTATGGCTACACCTTC | NA | TRBV6-1 | NA | TRBJ1-2
CASSPGNSPLHF | TGTGCCAGCAGCCCAGGGAATTCACCCCTCCACTTT | NA | TRBV5-5 | NA | TRBJ1-6
CASSLGGRAGYTF | TGCGCCAGCAGCTTGGGTGGCAGGGCTGGCTACACCTTC | NA | TRBV5-1 | NA | TRBJ1-2
CASTFTGSYEQYF | TGTGCCAGCACCTTCACAGGATCCTACGAGCAGTACTTC | NA | TRBV11-1 | NA | TRBJ2-7
CASSMGQGSWTEAFF | TGTGCCAGTAGTATGGGCCAAGGGAGCTGGACTGAAGCTTTCTTT | many | TRBV19 | NA | TRBJ1-1
CASSIVRGQSEQYF | TGTGCCAGTAGTATAGTCAGAGGACAGTCGGAGCAGTACTTC | NA | TRBV19 | NA | TRBJ2-7
CASRYRGANYGYTF | TGTGCCAGCAGATACCGGGGGGCTAACTATGGCTACACCTTC | NA | TRBV2 | NA | TRBJ1-2
CSVVAGGMYQETQYF | TGCAGCGTTGTAGCGGGGGGGATGTACCAAGAGACCCAGTACTTC | NA | TRBV29-1 | TRBD2 | TRBJ2-5